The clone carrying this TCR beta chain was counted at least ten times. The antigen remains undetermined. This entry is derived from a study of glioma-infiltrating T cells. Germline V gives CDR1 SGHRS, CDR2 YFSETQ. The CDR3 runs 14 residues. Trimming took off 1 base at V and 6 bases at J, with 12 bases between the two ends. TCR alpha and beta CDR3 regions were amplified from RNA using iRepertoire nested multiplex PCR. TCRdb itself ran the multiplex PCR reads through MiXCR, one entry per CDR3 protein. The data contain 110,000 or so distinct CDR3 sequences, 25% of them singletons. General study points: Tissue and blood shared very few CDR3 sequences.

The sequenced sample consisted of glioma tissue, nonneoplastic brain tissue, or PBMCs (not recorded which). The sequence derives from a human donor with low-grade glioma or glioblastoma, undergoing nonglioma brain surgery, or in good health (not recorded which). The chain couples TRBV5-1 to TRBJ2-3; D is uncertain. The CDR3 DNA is TGCGCCAGCAGCTTGACCACCGGAGACGATACGCAGTATTTT. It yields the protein CASSLTTGDDTQYF.